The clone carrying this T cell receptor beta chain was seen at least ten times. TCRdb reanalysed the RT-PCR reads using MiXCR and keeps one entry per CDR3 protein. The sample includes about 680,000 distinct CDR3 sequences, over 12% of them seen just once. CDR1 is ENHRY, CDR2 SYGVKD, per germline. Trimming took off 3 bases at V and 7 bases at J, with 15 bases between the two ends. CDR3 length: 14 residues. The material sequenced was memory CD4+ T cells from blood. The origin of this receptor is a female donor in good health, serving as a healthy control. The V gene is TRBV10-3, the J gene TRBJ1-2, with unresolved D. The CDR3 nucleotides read TGTGCCATCAGTGATTTGGCAGTTGATGGTGGCTACACCTTC. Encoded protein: CAISDLAVDGGYTF.